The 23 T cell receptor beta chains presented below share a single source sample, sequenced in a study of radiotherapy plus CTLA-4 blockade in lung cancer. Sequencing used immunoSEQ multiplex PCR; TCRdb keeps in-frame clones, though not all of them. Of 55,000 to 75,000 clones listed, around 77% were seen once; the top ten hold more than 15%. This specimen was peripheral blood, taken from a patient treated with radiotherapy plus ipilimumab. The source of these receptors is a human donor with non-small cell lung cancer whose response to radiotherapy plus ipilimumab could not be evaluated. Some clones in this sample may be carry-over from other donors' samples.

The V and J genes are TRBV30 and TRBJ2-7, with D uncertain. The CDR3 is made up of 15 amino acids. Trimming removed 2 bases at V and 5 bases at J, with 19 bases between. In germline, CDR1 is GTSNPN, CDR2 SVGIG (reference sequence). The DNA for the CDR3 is TGTGCCTGGAGTCTTTCCCTCAACAGCCCCCACGAGCAGTACTTC. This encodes CAWSLSLNSPHEQYF.

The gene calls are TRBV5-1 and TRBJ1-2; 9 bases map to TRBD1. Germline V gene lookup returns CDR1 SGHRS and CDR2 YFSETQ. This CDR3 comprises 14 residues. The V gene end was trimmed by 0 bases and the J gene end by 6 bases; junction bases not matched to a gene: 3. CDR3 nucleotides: TGCGCCAGCAGCTTGGACGGACAGGGGAATGGCTACACCTTC. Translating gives CASSLDGQGNGYTF.

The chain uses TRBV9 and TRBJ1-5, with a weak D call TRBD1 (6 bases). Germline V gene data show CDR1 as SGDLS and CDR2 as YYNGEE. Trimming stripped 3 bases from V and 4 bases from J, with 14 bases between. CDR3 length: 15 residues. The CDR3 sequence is CASSEGGGWNQPQHF. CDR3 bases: TGTGCCAGCAGCGAGGGGGGGGGCTGGAATCAGCCCCAGCATTTT.

DNA of the CDR3: TGTGCCAGCAGCTCGACAGGGGGCGGGGGCTACACCTTC. It translates to CASSSTGGGGYTF. The chain is built from TRBV7-3 and TRBJ1-2; 10 positions match TRBD1. The CDR3 sequence is 13 residues long. With 4 bases clipped from V and 8 bases from J, the junction kept 4 bases outside the gene matches. Germline V gene data show CDR1 as SGHTA and CDR2 as FQGTGA.

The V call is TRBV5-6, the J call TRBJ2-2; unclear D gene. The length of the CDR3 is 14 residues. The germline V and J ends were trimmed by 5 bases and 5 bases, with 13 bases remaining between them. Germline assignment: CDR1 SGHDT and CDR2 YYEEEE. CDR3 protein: CASSSMRFTGELFF. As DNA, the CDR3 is TGTGCCAGCAGTTCCATGAGGTTTACCGGGGAGCTGTTTTTT.

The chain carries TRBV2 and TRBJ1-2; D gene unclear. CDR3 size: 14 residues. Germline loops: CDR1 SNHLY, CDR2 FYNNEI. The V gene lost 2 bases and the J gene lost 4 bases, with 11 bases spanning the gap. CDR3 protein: CASSEIGGSYGYTF. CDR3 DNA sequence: TGTGCCAGCAGTGAAATAGGCGGGTCCTATGGCTACACCTTC.

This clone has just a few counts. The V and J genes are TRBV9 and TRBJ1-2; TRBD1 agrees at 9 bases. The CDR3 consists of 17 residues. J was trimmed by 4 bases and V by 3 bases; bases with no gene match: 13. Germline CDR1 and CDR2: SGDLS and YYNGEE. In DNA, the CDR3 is TGTGCCAGCAGCGGGGGGACAGGGAGTTGGTTGGGCTATGGCTACACCTTC. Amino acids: CASSGGTGSWLGYGYTF.

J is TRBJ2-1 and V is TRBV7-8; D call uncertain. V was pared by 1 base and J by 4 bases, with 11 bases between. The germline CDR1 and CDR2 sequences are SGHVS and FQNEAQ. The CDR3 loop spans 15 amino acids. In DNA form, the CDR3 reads TGTGCCAGCAGCTTAGAAAACGCGTTGTACAATGAGCAGTTCTTC. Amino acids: CASSLENALYNEQFF. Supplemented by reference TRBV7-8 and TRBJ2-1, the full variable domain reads GAGVSQSPRYKVAKRGQDVALRCDPISGHVSLFWYQQALGQGPEFLTYFQNEAQLDKSGLPSDRFFAERPEGSVSTLKIQRTQQEDSAVYLCASSLENALYNEQFFGPGTRLTVL.

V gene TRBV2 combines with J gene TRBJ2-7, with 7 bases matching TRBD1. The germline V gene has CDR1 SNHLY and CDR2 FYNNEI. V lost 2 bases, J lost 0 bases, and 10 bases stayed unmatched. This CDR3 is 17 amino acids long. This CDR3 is CASSETTGVSLSYEQYF. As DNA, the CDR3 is TGTGCCAGCAGTGAAACTACAGGGGTCTCCCTCTCCTACGAGCAGTACTTC.

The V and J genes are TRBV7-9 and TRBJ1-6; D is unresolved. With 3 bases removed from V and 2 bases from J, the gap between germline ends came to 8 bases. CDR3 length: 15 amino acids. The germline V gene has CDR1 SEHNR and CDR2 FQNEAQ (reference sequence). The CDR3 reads CASSLWHTYNSPLHF. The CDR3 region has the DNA TGTGCCAGCAGCTTGTGGCACACCTATAATTCACCCCTCCACTTT.

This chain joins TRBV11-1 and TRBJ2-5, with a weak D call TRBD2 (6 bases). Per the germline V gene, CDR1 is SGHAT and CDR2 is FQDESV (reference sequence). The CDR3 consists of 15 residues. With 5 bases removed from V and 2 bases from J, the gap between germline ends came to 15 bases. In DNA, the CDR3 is TGTGCCAGCAGCCCCGGGACTCCAAGACAAGAGACCCAGTACTTC. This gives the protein CASSPGTPRQETQYF.

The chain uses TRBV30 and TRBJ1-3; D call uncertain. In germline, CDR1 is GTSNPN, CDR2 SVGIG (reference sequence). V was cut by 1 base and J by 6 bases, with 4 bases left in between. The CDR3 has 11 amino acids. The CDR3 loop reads CAWSGANTIYF. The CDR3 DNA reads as TGTGCCTGGAGTGGGGCAAACACCATATATTTT.

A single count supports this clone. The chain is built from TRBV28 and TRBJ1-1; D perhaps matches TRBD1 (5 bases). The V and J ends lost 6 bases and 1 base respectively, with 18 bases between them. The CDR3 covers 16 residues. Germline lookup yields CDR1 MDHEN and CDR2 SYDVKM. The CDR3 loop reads CASSSPLRVGNTEAFF. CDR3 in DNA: TGTGCCAGCAGCTCCCCTCTCAGGGTGGGGAACACTGAAGCTTTCTTT.

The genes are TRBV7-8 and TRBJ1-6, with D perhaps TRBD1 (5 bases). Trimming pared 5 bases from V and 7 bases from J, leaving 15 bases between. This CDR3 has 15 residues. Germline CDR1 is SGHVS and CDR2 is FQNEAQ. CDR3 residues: CASSPSGGGNSPLHF. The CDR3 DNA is TGTGCCAGCAGCCCAAGTGGGGGGGGGAATTCACCCCTCCACTTT.

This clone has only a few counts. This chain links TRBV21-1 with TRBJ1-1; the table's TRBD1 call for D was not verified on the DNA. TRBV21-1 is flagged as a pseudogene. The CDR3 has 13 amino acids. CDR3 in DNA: TGTGCCAGCAAAACAGGGGGCGTAGCTGAAGCTTTCTTT. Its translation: CASKTGGVAEAFF.

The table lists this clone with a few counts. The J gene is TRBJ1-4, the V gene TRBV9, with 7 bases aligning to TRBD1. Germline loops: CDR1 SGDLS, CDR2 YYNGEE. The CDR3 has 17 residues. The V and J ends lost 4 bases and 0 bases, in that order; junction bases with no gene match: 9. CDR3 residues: CASSFRGFGTTNEKLFF. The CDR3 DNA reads TGTGCCAGCAGCTTCAGGGGGTTCGGAACAACTAATGAAAAACTGTTTTTT.

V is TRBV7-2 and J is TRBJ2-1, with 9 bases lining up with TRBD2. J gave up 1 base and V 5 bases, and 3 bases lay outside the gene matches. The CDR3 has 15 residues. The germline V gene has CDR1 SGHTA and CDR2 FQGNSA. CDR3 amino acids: CASSISGGSYNEQFF. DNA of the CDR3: TGTGCCAGCAGCATTAGCGGGGGATCCTACAATGAGCAGTTCTTC.

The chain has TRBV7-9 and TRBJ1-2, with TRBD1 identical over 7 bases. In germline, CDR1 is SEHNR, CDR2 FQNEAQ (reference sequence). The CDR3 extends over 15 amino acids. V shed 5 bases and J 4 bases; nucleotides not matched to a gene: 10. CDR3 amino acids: CASSPGTDRLYGYTF. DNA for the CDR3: TGTGCCAGCAGCCCAGGGACAGACCGCCTCTATGGCTACACCTTC.

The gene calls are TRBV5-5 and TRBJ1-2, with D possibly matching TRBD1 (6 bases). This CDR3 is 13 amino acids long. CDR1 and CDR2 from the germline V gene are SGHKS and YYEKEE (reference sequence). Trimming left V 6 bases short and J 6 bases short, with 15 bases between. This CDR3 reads CASNLANRDGYTF. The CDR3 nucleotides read TGTGCCAGCAACCTCGCTAACAGGGATGGCTACACCTTC.

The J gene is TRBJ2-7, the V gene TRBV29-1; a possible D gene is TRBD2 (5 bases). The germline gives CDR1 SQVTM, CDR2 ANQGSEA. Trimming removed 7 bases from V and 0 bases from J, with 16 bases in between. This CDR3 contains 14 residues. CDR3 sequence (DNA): TGCAGCGCTGAGGGCGACGGAAGCTCCTACGAGCAGTACTTC. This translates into CSAEGDGSSYEQYF.

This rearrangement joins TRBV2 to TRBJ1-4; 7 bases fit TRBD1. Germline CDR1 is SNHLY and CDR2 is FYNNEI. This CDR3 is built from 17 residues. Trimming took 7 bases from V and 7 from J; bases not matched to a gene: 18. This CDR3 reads CASTQGRGARLGEKLFF. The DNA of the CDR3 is TGTGCCAGCACCCAAGGCAGGGGGGCCCGTTTGGGTGAAAAACTGTTTTTT.

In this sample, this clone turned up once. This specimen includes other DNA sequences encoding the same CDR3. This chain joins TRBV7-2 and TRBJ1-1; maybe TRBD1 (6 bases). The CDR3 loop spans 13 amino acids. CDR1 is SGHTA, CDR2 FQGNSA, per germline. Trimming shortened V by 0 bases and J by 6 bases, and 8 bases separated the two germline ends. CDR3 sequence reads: CASSLAQGPEAFF. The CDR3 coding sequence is TGTGCCAGCAGCTTAGCACAGGGCCCTGAAGCTTTCTTT.

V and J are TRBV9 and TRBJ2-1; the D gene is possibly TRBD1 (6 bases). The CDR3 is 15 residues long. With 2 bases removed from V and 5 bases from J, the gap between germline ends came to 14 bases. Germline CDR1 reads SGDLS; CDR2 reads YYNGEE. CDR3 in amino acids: CASSVGQGTNNEQFF. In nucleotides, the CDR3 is TGTGCCAGCAGCGTCGGTCAGGGGACCAACAATGAGCAGTTCTTC. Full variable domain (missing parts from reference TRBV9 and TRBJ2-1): DSGVTQTPKHLITATGQRVTLRCSPRSGDLSVYWYQQSLDQGLQFLIQYYNGEERAKGNILERFSAQQFPDLHSELNLSSLELGDSALYFCASSVGQGTNNEQFFGPGTRLTVL.